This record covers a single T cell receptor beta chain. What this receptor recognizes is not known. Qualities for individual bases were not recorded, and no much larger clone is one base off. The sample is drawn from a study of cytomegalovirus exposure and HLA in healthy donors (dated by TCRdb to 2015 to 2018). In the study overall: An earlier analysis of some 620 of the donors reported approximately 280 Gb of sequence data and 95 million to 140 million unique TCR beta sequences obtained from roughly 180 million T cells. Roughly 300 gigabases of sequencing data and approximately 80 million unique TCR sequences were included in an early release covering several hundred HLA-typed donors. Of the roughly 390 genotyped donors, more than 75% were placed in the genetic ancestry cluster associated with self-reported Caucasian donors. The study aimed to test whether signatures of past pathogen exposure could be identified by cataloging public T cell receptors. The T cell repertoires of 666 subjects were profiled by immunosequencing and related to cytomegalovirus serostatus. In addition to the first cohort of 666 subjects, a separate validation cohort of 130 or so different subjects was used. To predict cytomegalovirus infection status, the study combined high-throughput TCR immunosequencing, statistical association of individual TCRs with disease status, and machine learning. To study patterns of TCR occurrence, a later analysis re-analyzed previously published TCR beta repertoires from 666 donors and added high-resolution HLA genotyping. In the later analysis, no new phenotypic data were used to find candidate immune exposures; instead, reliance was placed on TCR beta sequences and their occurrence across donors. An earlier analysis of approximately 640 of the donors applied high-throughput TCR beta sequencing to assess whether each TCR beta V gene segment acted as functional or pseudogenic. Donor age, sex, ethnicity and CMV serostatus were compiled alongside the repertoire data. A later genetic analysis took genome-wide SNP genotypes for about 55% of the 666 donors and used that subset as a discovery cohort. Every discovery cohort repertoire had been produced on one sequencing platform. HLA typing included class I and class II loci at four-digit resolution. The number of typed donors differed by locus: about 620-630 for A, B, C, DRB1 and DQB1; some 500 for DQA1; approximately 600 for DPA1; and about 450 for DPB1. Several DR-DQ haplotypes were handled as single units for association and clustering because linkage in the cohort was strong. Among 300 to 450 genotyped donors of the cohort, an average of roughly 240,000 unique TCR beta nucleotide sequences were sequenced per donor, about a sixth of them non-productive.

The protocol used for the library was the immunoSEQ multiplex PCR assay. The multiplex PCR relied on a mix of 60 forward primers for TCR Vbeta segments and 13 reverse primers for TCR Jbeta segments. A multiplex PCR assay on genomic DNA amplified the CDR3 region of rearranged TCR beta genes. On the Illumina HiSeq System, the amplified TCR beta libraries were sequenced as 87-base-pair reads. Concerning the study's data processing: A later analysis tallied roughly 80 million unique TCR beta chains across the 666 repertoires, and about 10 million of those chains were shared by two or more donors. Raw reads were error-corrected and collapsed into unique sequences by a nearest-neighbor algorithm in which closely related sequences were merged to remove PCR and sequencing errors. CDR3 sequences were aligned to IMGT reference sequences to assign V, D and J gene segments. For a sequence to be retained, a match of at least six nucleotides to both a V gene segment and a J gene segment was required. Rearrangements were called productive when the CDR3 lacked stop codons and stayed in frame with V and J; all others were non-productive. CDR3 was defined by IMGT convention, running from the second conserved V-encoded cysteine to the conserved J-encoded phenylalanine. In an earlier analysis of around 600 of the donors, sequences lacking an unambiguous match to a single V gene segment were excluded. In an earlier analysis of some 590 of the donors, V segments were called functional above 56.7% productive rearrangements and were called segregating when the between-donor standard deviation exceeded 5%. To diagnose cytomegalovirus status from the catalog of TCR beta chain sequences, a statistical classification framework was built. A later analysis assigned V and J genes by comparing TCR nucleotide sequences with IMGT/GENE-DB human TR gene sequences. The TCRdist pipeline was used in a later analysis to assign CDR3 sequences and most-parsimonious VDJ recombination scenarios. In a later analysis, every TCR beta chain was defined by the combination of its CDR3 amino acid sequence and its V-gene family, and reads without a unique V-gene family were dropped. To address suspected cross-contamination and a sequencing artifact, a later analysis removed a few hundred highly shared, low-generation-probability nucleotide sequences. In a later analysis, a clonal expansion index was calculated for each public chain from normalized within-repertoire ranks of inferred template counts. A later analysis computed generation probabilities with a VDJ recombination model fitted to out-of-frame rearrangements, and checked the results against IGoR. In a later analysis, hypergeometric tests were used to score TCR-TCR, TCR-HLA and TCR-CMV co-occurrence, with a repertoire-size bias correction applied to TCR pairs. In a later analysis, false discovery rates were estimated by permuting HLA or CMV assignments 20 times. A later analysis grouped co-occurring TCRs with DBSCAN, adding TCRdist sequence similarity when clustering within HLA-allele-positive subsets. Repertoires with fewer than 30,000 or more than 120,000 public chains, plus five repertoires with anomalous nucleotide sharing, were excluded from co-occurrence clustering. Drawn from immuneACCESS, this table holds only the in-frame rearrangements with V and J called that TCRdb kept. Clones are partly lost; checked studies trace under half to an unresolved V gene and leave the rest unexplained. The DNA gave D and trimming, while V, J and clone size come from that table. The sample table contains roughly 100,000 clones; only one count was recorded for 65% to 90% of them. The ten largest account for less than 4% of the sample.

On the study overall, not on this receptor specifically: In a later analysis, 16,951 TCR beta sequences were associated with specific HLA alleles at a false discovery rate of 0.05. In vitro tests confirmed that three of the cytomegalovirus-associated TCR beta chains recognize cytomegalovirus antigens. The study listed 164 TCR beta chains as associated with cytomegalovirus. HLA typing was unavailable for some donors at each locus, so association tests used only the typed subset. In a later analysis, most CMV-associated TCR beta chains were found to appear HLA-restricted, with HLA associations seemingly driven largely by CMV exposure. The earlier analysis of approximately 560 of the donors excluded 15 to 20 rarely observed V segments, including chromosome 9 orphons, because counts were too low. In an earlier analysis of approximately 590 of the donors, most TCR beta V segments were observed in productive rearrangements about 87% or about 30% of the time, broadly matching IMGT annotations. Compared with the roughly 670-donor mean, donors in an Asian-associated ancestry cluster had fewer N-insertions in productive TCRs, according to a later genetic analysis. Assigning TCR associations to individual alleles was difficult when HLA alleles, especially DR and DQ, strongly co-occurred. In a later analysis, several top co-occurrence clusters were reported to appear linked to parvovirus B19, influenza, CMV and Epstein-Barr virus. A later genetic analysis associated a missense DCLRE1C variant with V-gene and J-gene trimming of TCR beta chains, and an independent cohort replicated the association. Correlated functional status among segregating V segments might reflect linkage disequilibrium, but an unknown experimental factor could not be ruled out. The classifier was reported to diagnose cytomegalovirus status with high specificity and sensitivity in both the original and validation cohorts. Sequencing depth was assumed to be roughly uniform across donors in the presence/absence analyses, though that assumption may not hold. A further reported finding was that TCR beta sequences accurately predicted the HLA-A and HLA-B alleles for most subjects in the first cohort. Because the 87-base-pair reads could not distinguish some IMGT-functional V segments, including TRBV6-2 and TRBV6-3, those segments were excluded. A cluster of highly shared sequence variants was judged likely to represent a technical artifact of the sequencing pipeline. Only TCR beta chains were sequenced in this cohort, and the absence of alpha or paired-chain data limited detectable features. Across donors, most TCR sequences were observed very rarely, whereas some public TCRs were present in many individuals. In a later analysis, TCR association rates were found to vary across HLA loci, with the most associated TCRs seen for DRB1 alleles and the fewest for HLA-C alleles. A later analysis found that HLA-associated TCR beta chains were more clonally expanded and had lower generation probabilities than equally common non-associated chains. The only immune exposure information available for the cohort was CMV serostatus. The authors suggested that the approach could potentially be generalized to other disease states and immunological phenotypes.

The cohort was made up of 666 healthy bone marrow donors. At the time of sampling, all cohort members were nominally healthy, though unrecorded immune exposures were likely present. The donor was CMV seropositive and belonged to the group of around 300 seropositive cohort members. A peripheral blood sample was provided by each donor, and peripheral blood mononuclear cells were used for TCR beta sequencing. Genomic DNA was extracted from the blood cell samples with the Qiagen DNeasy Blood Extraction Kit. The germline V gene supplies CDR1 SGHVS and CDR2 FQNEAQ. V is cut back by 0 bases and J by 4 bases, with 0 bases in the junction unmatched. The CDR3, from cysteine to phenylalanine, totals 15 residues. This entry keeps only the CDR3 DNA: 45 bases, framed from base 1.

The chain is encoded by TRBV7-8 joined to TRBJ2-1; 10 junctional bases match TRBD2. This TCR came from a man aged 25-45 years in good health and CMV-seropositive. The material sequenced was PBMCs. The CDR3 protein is CASSLASGRYNEQFF. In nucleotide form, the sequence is TGTGCCAGCAGCTTAGCTAGCGGGAGGTACAATGAGCAGTTCTTC.